Each of the 11 T cell receptor beta chains below was sequenced from the same sample in a study of graft-versus-host responses after intestinal transplantation. Clones were read by immunoSEQ multiplex PCR, and TCRdb kept only the in-frame ones, dropping some. The top ten hold more than 0.25% of the sample, which has approximately 90,000 clones, about 85% seen once. The antigens these receptors bind are not known. The sample in question was unstimulated CD4+ T cells sorted from spleen or lymph node cells, obtained before transplant. The receptors were gathered from a human donor who was the organ donor for an intestinal transplant.

The V gene is TRBV7-2, the J gene TRBJ2-5, with D possibly TRBD2 on 5 matching bases. CDR3 length: 15 amino acids. CDR1 is SGHTA and CDR2 is FQGNSA in the germline V gene. The V gene lost 1 base and the J gene lost 2 bases, with 11 bases spanning the gap. The CDR3 DNA sequence: TGTGCCAGCAGCTTAGGGGCTAGCCTGCAAGAGACCCAGTACTTC. It specifies CASSLGASLQETQYF.

CDR3 loop: CASPMADSSYEQYF. CDR3 DNA sequence: TGTGCCAGCCCCATGGCGGATAGCTCCTACGAGCAGTACTTC. V is TRBV27 and J is TRBJ2-7, with D uncertain. Germline values: CDR1 MNHEY, CDR2 SMNVEV (reference sequence). V shed 8 bases and J shed 0 bases, with 14 bases lying between them. The CDR3 covers 14 residues.

The chain links TRBV7-8 to TRBJ1-4, with D unclear. The V gene lost 6 bases and the J gene lost 2 bases, with 10 bases spanning the gap. Germline lookup yields CDR1 SGHVS and CDR2 FQNEAQ. CDR3 size: 14 residues. The CDR3 is CASSRVVTNEKLFF. The CDR3 coding sequence is TGTGCCAGCAGTCGAGTCGTGACTAATGAAAAACTGTTTTTT.

This sequence joins TRBV28 and TRBJ2-7, with 10 bases identical to TRBD2. V gave up 5 bases and J gave up 3 bases; unmatched junction bases: 7. This CDR3 has 15 amino acids. Germline loops: CDR1 MDHEN, CDR2 SYDVKM. This CDR3 reads CASSRLAGAFYEQYF. The CDR3 DNA sequence: TGTGCCAGCAGTCGTCTAGCGGGAGCGTTCTACGAGCAGTACTTC.

The chain joins TRBV7-2 to TRBJ1-6; TRBD1 agrees at 9 bases. Germline V CDR1 and CDR2: SGHTA, FQGNSA. The CDR3 has 16 residues. J gave up 6 bases and V 4 bases, and 7 bases lay outside the gene matches. The CDR3 loop reads CASSSNRGRGNSPLHF. CDR3 coding DNA: TGTGCCAGCAGCTCGAACAGGGGGCGAGGTAATTCACCCCTCCACTTT.

The chain joins TRBV7-9 to TRBJ2-3; TRBD2 agrees at 7 bases. The germline CDR1 and CDR2 sequences are SEHNR and FQNEAQ (reference sequence). This CDR3 contains 16 residues. With V trimmed by 5 bases and J by 0 bases, 8 bases remained unmatched. As DNA, the CDR3 is TGTGCCAGCAGCGCTCGACTAGCTCGTAGCACAGATACGCAGTATTTT. This sequence encodes CASSARLARSTDTQYF.

The genes are TRBV2 and TRBJ1-5, with D possibly being TRBD1 (6 bases). Germline V lookup: CDR1 SNHLY, CDR2 FYNNEI. Trimming left V 4 bases short and J 4 bases short, with 14 bases between. The CDR3 runs to 15 residues. The CDR3 here is CASSGEGELNQPQHF. Written as DNA, the CDR3 is TGTGCCAGCAGTGGAGAGGGGGAATTGAATCAGCCCCAGCATTTT.

J is TRBJ2-7 and V is TRBV15; 11 nucleotides line up with TRBD2. The germline CDR1 and CDR2 sequences are LNHNV and YYDKDF (reference sequence). The CDR3 contains 18 residues. The V gene end was trimmed by 1 base and the J gene end by 4 bases; junction bases not matched to a gene: 12. The CDR3 sequence is CATSRARRTSGSSYEQYF. The CDR3 region has the DNA TGTGCCACCAGCAGAGCCCGAAGGACTAGCGGGTCCTCGTACGAGCAGTACTTC.

Concerning this clone: The junction shows a germline mismatch at one end, possibly a read error. The chain links TRBV2 to TRBJ1-1; 8 bases align to TRBD1. CDR3 length: 14 amino acids. CDR1 and CDR2 (germline): SNHLY, FYNNEI. The CDR3 nucleotides are TGTGCCAGCAGCGAAGACAGGGGAGGCCGGGAAGCTTTCTTT. Its translation: CASSEDRGGREAFF.

This chain joins TRBV6-5 and TRBJ2-5; 10 bases are shared with TRBD2. Germline V gene data show CDR1 as MNHEY and CDR2 as SVGAGI. The junction had 4 bases not matched to a gene; V was cut back by 4 bases and J by 2 bases. The length of the CDR3 is 15 residues. CDR3 bases: TGTGCCAGCAGTTCACCTAGCGGGGGACAAGAGACCCAGTACTTC. Translated, it gives CASSSPSGGQETQYF.

Turning to this clone: The sample holds other DNA sequences that translate to the same CDR3. In DNA, the CDR3 is TGTGCCAGCAGCTTAGCGGGGGGGCCGAATGAGCAGTTCTTC. As protein: CASSLAGGPNEQFF. The chain couples TRBV7-3 to TRBJ2-1; 9 bases fit TRBD2. CDR1 SGHTA and CDR2 FQGTGA come from the germline V gene. Germline trimming cut 2 bases from V and 7 bases from J; bases unmatched to any gene: 3. The CDR3 has 14 amino acids.